What follows are 3 T cell receptor beta chains derived from one specimen sequenced in a study of blood T cell repertoires in COVID-19 (dated by TCRdb to 2018 to 2021). Library prep was done by the immunoSEQ multiplex PCR assay. TCRdb obtained this table from immuneACCESS and retained in-frame rearrangements with V and J assigned. These tables miss some clones; where compared with another copy, unresolved V genes account for less than half of the shortfall, and the remainder is unexplained. The sample contains around 280,000 clones, around 85% of them found a single time. The ten largest clones add up to over 2% of the sample. The sample consisted of peripheral blood. All receptors derive from a woman aged 30 to 39 who had recovered from COVID-19.

V and J are TRBV9 and TRBJ2-2; maybe TRBD1 (6 bases). Trimming stripped 0 bases from V and 6 bases from J, with 12 bases between. Germline V lookup: CDR1 SGDLS, CDR2 YYNGEE. This CDR3 region has 15 residues. The CDR3 is CASSVGWGLAGELFF. The CDR3, as DNA: TGTGCCAGCAGCGTAGGTTGGGGGCTGGCCGGGGAGCTGTTTTTT.

The CDR3 sequence is CASSQNFEGGGETNTGELFF. The CDR3 nucleotides read TGCGCCAGCAGCCAGAACTTCGAAGGCGGGGGAGAAACGAACACCGGGGAGCTGTTTTTT. This chain links TRBV4-1 with TRBJ2-2; 7 positions match TRBD2. Germline values: CDR1 MGHRA, CDR2 YSYEKL. The trim removed 3 bases at V and 0 bases at J, leaving 16 bases unmatched. The CDR3 has 20 amino acids.

The rearrangement links TRBV6-5 to TRBJ2-7, with 8 bases that match TRBD2. The CDR3 has 15 residues. V lost 2 bases, J lost 2 bases, and 5 bases stayed unmatched. From germline, CDR1 is MNHEY and CDR2 SVGAGI. Here the CDR3 DNA reads TGTGCCAGCAGTTACGGGGGGACTAGTACCTACGAGCAGTACTTC. This sequence encodes CASSYGGTSTYEQYF.